This T cell receptor beta chain was profiled in a study of cytomegalovirus exposure and HLA in healthy donors. PCR used 60 Vbeta primers and 13 Jbeta primers. Produced via immunoSEQ multiplex PCR; TCRdb's table is partial and in-frame only. The sample consists of under 150,000 clones, 60% to 80% of them appearing once. From germline, CDR1 is MNHEY and CDR2 SMNVEV (reference sequence). V was pared by 10 bases and J by 2 bases, with 20 bases between. The CDR3 is 15 amino acids. The source is a woman aged 30 to 39 in good health and CMV-seronegative. The sequenced material came from PBMCs. The V and J genes are TRBV27 and TRBJ1-2; TRBD1 might be the D (6 bases). The DNA of the CDR3 is TGTGCCACCGGGGGGGCATTTCGGGGAAACTATGGCTACACCTTC. It yields the protein CATGGAFRGNYGYTF.